Shown below are 8 T cell receptor beta chains from a single sample sequenced in a study of low-dose radiotherapy and immunotherapy resistance in tumors. cDNA synthesis used a TRAV/TRBV-specific primer set for both chains. Both a constant-region primer and a V-primer adapter served to amplify TCRs across roughly 21 PCR cycles. TCRdb passed the reads through MiXCR, listing each CDR3 protein once. The sample has about 80,000 distinct CDR3 sequences, around 17% seen once. Time point specified: after trial treatment. Treatment in this sample: LDRT plus nivolumab, ipilimumab, low-dose cyclophosphamide and aspirin (RACIN trial). Sequenced material: PBMCs, taken after low-dose radiotherapy plus immunotherapy. These receptors came from a male donor with prostate cancer.

The rearrangement uses TRBV3-1 and TRBJ2-7; 10 bases are shared with TRBD2. V trimming: 4 bases; J trimming: 3 bases; junction bases outside the gene matches: 3. Germline CDR1 reads LGHDT; CDR2 reads YNNKEL (reference sequence). The CDR3 is 14 amino acids. The CDR3 DNA reads TGTGCCAGCAGCCTACTAGCGGGAATCTACGAGCAGTACTTC. This codes for CASSLLAGIYEQYF.

On this clonotype itself: Only one base separates this from a far larger clonotype, so it likely reflects a read error. The V and J genes are TRBV5-8 and TRBJ1-2; D may be TRBD1 (5 bases). The CDR3 is 17 amino acids. From germline, CDR1 is SGHTS and CDR2 YDEGEE. CDR3 sequence reads: CASSFQDTGAVGYGYPF. The DNA of the CDR3 is TGTGCCAGCAGCTTTCAGGACACCGGCGCGGTGGGCTATGGCTACCCCTTC.

This clonotype was counted many times. The chain has TRBV23-1 and TRBJ1-4; maybe TRBD1 (5 bases). TRBV23-1 is recorded as an ORF, its role being uncertain. This CDR3 spans 21 amino acids. With 0 bases removed from V and 0 bases from J, the gap between germline ends came to 23 bases. The CDR3: CASSQSTRAGRDQATNEKLFF. Here the CDR3 DNA reads TGCGCCAGCAGTCAATCGACTCGGGCAGGGAGAGACCAAGCAACTAATGAAAAACTGTTTTTT.

This clonotype appeared many times. The gene calls are TRBV7-2 and TRBJ1-2, with D hard to call. This CDR3 is 15 amino acids long. Trimming pared 5 bases from V and 6 bases from J, leaving 19 bases between. Germline V gene data show CDR1 as SGHTA and CDR2 as FQGNSA. Here the CDR3 reads CASSPTPPERDGYTF. The DNA of the CDR3 is TGTGCCAGCAGCCCCACCCCCCCAGAACGGGATGGCTACACCTTC.

There are many counts of this clonotype. The V call is TRBV24-1, the J call TRBJ2-1; no reliable D call. CDR1 KGHDR and CDR2 SFDVKD come from the germline V gene. CDR3 length equals 15 residues. Trimming removed 7 bases at V and 2 bases at J, with 14 bases between. This CDR3 is CATSSTRQTYNEQFF. As DNA, the CDR3 is TGTGCCACCAGCTCCACGAGGCAGACCTACAATGAGCAGTTCTTC.

This clonotype came up many times. This chain links TRBV29-1 with TRBJ2-1; the D gene is possibly TRBD2 (5 bases). Germline assignment: CDR1 SQVTM and CDR2 ANQGSEA. The CDR3 runs to 17 residues. The ends were cut back, 5 bases at V and 4 bases at J, with 24 bases in the middle. CDR3 residues: CSVRALASGPMYNEQFF. CDR3 DNA sequence: TGCAGCGTTCGCGCCTTAGCGTCCGGACCAATGTACAATGAGCAGTTCTTC.

The sample holds many counts of this clonotype. The DNA of the CDR3 is TGCGCCAGCAGCCCCTACACCCATGAGCAGTTCTTC. Amino acids: CASSPYTHEQFF. The chain recombines TRBV5-1 with TRBJ2-1, with D unclear. V was shortened by 4 bases and J by 8 bases, with 10 bases between the two germline ends. The CDR3 is 12 amino acids. Germline loops: CDR1 SGHRS, CDR2 YFSETQ.

Regarding this clonotype: A single base is all that separates this from a far larger clone, so a read error is likely. This chain links TRBV28 with TRBJ2-1; 11 bases align to TRBD2. There are 15 residues in the CDR3. Germline values: CDR1 MDHEN, CDR2 SYDVKM. CDR3 region: CDSSLTSGAYNEQFF. CDR3 coding DNA: TGTGACAGCAGTTTGACTAGCGGGGCTTACAATGAGCAGTTCTTC. Full variable domain (outside the CDR3, taken from reference TRBV28 and TRBJ2-1): DVKVTQSSRYLVKRTGEKVFLECVQDMDHENMFWYRQDPGLGLRLIYFSYDVKMKEKGDIPEGYSVSREKKERFSLILESASTNQTSMYLCDSSLTSGAYNEQFFGPGTRLTVL.